The sequence of this T cell receptor (beta chain) was determined in a study of blood T cell repertoires in COVID-19 (dated by TCRdb to the early 2020s). Study-level background: The collaborator samples originated in the United States, Italy and Spain and spanned the acute and convalescent phases of COVID-19. The material from the prospective study consisted of cDNA or gDNA derived from T cells, B-cell-depleted T cells, or PBMCs. Subjects who had been exposed to COVID-19, were actively infected with it, or had recovered from it provided the deeply sampled blood TCRbeta repertoires that made up the dataset. The repertoires were released in a freely available public database intended as a resource for research on the immune response to SARS-CoV-2. The samples were drawn from two sources: the first 160 participants of the ongoing ImmuneRACE study, and 1,200 or so subjects contributed by 6 global collaborators. The sample metadata nearly always contained a de-identified subject ID, COVID-19 status, age in years and sex. Where HLA class I and class II types were available, the types were taken from metadata supplied by the sample provider, not from assay-based typing. The full study reports these points: How much clinical and demographic metadata was included differed by source and by participant, and the metadata was provided uncurated.

In regard to this clone: Its antigen specificity is not known. The sample holds no much larger clone one base away, and base qualities are not on file.

TCRbeta CDR3 regions were amplified from genomic DNA using the immunoSEQ Assay, a bias-controlled multiplex PCR. The authors' pipeline ran thus. The number of nucleated cells in each sample was estimated by amplification of reference gene primers within the assay. To quantify the absolute abundance of each unique TCRbeta CDR3 rearrangement, sequence reads were collapsed and filtered. For each sample, productive Simpson clonality was calculated as the square root of Simpson's diversity index over productive rearrangements. Held by TCRdb, this immuneACCESS table contains in-frame sequences only and omits some clones. Under half of the omission traces to an unresolved V gene where checked; the cause of the rest is unknown. Clonal size and the V and J genes are those of that table, whereas D and trimming came from the DNA. This sample holds some 260,000 clones; about 90% were observed only once. Of the sample, roughly 1.4% is held by the ten largest clones.

The collaborating institutions used their own protocols to collect whole blood in K2EDTA tubes. For TCRbeta analysis, collaborators shipped samples as frozen whole blood, isolated PBMCs, or DNA extracted from either of those sample types. Specimen: peripheral blood. The source of this sequence is a man of 80 years or more with acute or convalescent COVID-19.

In nucleotides, the sequence is TGCGCCAGCAGCGATTCCGGGACAGGGGCCTCCAATGAGCAGTTCTTC. Translated, it reads CASSDSGTGASNEQFF. The chain is encoded by TRBV5-1 joined to TRBJ2-1, with TRBD1 matching 10 junction bases. The CDR3 has 16 amino acids, counting the end cysteine and phenylalanine. Here the CDR3 DNA is all that survives: 48 bases in frame from base 1. From the germline V gene, CDR1 is SGHRS and CDR2 is YFSETQ. After removal of 4 bases from V and 6 bases from J, the junction retains 10 bases not matched to a gene.